This T cell receptor beta chain was identified in a study of blood T cell repertoires in COVID-19. The method was immunoSEQ multiplex PCR; TCRdb's version includes in-frame clones alone and lacks a portion of them. The sample holds roughly 200,000 clones, 75% to 90% seen once. With 5 bases removed from V and 5 bases from J, the gap between germline ends came to 14 bases. CDR1 is SGHTA, CDR2 FQGNSA, per germline. This CDR3 is built from 14 residues. What was sequenced was peripheral blood. This clonotype originated in a woman of 80 years or more with COVID-19, enrolled during active disease. The rearrangement links TRBV7-2 to TRBJ2-3, with D maybe TRBD2 (5 bases). The CDR3 is CASSTRRGRDTQYF. The CDR3 DNA sequence: TGTGCCAGCAGCACTCGTAGAGGGCGAGATACGCAGTATTTT.